This TCR beta chain appears in the sequencing data of a study of cytomegalovirus exposure and HLA in healthy donors. The primer mix had 60 Vbeta and 13 Jbeta primers. Data came from immunoSEQ multiplex PCR; TCRdb stores just in-frame clones and leaves some out. The sample records some 120,000 clones, around 78% being singletons. V lost 0 bases to trimming and J lost 0 bases, with 22 bases between them. The CDR3 totals 20 residues. Germline V gene sequence: CDR1 SGHRS, CDR2 YFSETQ. A single count supports this clone. The antigen is unknown. Findings of the study overall: The classifier reportedly diagnosed cytomegalovirus status with high specificity and sensitivity. Sequencing likely produced, as an artifact, a cluster of highly shared sequence variants. The study flagged around 160 TCR beta chains as cytomegalovirus-associated.

The sequencing input was PBMCs. This TCR came from a young man in good health and CMV-seropositive. V usage is TRBV5-1 and J usage is TRBJ1-3, with D tentatively TRBD1 (6 bases). As DNA, the CDR3 is TGCGCCAGCAGCTTGGGGGGGCAGCTGATCGCCCTTGTCTCTGGAAACACCATATATTTT. Translating gives CASSLGGQLIALVSGNTIYF.